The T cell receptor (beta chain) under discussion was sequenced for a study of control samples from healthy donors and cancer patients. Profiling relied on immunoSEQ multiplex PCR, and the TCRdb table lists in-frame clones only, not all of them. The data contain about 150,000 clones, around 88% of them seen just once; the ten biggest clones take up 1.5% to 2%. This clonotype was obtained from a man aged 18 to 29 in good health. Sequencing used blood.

The CDR3 loop is CASRPGQYYGYTF. CDR3 nucleotide sequence: TGTGCCAGTAGACCGGGACAGTACTATGGCTACACCTTC. The genes are TRBV19 and TRBJ1-2; 7 bases align to TRBD1. The CDR3 consists of 13 residues. V shed 6 bases and J 3 bases; nucleotides not matched to a gene: 4. Germline V gene sequence: CDR1 LNHDA, CDR2 SQIVND (reference sequence).